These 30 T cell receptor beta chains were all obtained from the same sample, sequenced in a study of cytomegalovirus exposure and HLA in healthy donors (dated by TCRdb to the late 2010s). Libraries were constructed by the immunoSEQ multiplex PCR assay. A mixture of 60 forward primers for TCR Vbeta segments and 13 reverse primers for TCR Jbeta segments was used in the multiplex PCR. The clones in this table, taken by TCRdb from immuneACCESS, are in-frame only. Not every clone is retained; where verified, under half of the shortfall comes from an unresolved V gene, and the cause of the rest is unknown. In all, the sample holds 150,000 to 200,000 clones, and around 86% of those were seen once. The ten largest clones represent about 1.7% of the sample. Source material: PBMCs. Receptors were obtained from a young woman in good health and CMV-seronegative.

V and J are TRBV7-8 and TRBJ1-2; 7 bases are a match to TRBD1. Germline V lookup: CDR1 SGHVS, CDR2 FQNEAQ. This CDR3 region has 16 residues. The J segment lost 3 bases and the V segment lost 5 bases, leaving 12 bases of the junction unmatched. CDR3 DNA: TGTGCCAGCAGCCCCCGGACAGGACCCGGGGACTATGGCTACACCTTC. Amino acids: CASSPRTGPGDYGYTF.

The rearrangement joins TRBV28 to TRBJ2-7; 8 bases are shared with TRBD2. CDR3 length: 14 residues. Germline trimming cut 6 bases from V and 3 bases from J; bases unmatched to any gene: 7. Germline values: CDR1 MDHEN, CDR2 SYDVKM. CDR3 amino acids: CASRVSGGVYEQYF. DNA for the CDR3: TGTGCCAGCAGGGTCAGCGGGGGAGTCTACGAGCAGTACTTC.

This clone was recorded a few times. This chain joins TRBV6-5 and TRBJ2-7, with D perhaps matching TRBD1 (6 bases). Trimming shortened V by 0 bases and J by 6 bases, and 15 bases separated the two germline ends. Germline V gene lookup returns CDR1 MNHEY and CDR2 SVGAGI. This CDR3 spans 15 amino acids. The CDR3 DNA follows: TGTGCCAGCAGTTACTCCGGGACAAGGAAATCCGAGCAGTACTTC. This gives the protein CASSYSGTRKSEQYF.

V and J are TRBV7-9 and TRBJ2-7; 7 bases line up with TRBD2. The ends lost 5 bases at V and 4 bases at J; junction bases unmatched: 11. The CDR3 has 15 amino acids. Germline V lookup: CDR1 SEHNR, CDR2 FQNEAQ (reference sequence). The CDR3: CASSPRRGVEYEQYF. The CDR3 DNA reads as TGTGCCAGCAGCCCCCGCCGGGGGGTTGAGTACGAGCAGTACTTC. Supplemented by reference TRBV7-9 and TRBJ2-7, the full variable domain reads DTGVSQNPRHKITKRGQNVTFRCDPISEHNRLYWYRQTLGQGPEFLTYFQNEAQLEKSRLLSDRFSAERPKGSFSTLEIQRTEQGDSAMYLCASSPRRGVEYEQYFGPGTRLTVT.

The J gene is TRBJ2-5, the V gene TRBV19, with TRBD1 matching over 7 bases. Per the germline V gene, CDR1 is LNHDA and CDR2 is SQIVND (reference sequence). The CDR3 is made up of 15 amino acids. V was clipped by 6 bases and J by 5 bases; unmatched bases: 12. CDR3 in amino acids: CASSPNRGREETQYF. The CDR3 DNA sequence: TGTGCCAGTAGCCCGAACAGGGGACGTGAGGAGACCCAGTACTTC.

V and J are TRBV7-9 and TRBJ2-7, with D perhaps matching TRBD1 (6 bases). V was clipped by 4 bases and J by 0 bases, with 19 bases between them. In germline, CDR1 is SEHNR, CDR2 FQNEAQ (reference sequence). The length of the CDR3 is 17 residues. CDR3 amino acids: CASSSLPGAFLSYEQYF. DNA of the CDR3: TGTGCCAGCAGCTCGCTTCCAGGGGCCTTCCTCTCCTACGAGCAGTACTTC.

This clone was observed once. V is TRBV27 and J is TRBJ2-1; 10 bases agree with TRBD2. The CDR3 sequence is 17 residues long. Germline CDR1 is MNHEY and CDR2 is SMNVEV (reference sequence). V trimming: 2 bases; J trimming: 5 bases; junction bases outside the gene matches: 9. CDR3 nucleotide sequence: TGTGCCAGCAGTTTAAACTCCGGGACTAGCGACCACAATGAGCAGTTCTTC. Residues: CASSLNSGTSDHNEQFF.

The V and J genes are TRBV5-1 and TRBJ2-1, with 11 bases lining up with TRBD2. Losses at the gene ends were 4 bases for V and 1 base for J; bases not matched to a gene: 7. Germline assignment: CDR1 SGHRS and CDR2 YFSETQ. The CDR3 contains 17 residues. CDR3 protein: CASSVSPSGRSYNEQFF. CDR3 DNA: TGCGCCAGCAGCGTATCGCCTAGCGGGAGGTCCTACAATGAGCAGTTCTTC.

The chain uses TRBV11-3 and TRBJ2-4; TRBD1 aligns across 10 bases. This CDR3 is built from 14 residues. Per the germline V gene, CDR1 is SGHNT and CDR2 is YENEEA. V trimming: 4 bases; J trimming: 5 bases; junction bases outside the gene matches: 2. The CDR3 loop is CASSSGTGENIQYF. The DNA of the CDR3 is TGTGCCAGCAGCTCCGGGACAGGGGAAAACATTCAGTACTTC.

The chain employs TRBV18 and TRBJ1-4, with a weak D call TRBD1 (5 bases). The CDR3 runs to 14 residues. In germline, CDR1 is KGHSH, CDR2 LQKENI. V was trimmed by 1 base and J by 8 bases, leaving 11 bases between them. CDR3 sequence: CASSPRTPGEKLFF. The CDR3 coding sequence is TGTGCCAGCTCACCACGGACACCTGGGGAAAAACTGTTTTTT.

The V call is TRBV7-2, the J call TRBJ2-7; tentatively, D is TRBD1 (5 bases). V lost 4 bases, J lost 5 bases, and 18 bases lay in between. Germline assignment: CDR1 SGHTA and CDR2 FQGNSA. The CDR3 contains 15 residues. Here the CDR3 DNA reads TGTGCCAGCAGCTCAGGGCCCGCCCTAGGAAACGAGCAGTACTTC. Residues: CASSSGPALGNEQYF.

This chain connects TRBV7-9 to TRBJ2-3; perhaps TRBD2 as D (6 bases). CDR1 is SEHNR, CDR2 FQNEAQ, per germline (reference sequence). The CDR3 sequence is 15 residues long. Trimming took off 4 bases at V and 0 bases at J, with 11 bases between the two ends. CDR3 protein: CASSSAGGSTDTQYF. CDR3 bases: TGTGCCAGCAGCTCGGCCGGGGGTAGCACAGATACGCAGTATTTT.

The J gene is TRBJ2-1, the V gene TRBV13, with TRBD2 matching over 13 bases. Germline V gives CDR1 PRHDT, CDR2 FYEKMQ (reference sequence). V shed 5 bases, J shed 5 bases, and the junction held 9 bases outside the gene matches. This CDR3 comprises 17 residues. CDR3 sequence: CASSPSPGTSGNNEQFF. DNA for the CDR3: TGTGCCAGCAGCCCGTCCCCCGGGACTAGCGGGAACAATGAGCAGTTCTTC.

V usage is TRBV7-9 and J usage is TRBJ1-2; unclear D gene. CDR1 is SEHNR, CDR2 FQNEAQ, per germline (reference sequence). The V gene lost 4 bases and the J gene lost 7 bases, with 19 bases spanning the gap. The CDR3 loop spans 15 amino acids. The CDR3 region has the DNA TGTGCCAGCAGCTCAGGACTGGGAAGCGAGGCTGGCTACACCTTC. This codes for CASSSGLGSEAGYTF.

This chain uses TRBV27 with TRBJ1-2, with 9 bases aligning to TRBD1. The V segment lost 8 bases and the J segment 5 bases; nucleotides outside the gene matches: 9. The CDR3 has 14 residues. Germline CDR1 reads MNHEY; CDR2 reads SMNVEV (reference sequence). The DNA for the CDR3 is TGTGCCAGCGCTACAGGGGGCGCGGGGTATGGCTACACCTTC. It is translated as CASATGGAGYGYTF.

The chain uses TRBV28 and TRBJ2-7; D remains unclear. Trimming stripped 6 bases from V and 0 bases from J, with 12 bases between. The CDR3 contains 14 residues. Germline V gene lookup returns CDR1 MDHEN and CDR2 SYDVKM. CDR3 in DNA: TGTGCCAGCAGGCGAGACTTAAGCTCCTACGAGCAGTACTTC. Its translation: CASRRDLSSYEQYF.

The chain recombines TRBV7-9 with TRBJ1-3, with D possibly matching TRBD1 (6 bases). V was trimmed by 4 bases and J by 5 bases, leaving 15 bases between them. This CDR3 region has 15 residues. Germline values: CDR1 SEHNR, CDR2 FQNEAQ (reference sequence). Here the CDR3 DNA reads TGTGCCAGCAGCTCTGGACAGTGGGGAAGAAACACCATATATTTT. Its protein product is CASSSGQWGRNTIYF.

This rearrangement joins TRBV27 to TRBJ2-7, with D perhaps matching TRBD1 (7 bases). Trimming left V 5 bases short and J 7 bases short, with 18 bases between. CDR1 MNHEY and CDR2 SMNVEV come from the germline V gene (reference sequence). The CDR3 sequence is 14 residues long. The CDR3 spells CASSLNGQAGEQYF. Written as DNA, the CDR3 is TGTGCCAGCAGTCTAAACGGACAGGCGGGGGAGCAGTACTTC.

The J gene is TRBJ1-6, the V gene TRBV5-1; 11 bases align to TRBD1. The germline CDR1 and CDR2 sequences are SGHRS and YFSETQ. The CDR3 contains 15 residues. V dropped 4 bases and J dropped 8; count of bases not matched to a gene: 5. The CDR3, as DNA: TGCGCCAGCAGCCCCGGACAGGGGGCCTATTCACCCCTCCACTTT. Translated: CASSPGQGAYSPLHF.

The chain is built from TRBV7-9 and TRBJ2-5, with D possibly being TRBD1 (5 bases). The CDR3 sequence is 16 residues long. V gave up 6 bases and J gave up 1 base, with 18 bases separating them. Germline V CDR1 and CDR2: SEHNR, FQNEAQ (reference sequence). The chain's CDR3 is CASRPLQEPTQETQYF. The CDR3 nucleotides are TGTGCCAGCAGGCCACTACAGGAGCCGACCCAAGAGACCCAGTACTTC.

CDR3 DNA: TGTGCCAGCAGGGGGAGGGACAATCAGCCCCAGCATTTT. It codes for CASRGRDNQPQHF. The chain combines TRBV7-2 with TRBJ1-5; D unresolved. Trimming cost V 6 bases and J 3 bases, with 9 bases left between them. CDR1 SGHTA and CDR2 FQGNSA come from the germline V gene. The CDR3 is made up of 13 amino acids.

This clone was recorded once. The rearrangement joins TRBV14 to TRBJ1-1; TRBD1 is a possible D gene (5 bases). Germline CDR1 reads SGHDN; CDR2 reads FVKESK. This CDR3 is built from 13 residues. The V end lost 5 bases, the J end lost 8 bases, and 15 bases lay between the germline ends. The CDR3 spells CASSKWGGGEAFF. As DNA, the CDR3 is TGTGCCAGCAGCAAGTGGGGGGGTGGCGAAGCTTTCTTT.

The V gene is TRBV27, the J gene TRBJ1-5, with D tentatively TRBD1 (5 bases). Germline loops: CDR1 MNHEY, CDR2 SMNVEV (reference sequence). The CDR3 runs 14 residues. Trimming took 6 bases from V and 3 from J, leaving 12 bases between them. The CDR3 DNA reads TGTGCCAGCAGGGGCGGGACCCTCAATCAGCCCCAGCATTTT. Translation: CASRGGTLNQPQHF.

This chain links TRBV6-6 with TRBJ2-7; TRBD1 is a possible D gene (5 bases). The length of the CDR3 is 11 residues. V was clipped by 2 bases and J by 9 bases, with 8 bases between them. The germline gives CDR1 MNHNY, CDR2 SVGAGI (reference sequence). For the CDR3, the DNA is TGTGCCAGCAGTTACGGGCAGGGGCAGTACTTC. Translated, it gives CASSYGQGQYF.

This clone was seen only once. Here the CDR3 reads CASSPDRGEPQHF. DNA of the CDR3: TGTGCCAGCAGCCCAGACAGGGGAGAGCCCCAGCATTTT. The chain joins TRBV7-3 to TRBJ1-5; 8 nucleotides agree with TRBD1. The CDR3 runs to 13 residues. CDR1 is SGHTA and CDR2 is FQGTGA in the germline V gene. With 5 bases clipped from V and 8 bases from J, the junction kept 5 bases outside the gene matches. Drawing the rest from reference TRBV7-3 and TRBJ1-5, the complete variable domain is GAGVSQTPSNKVTEKGKYVELRCDPISGHTALYWYRQSLGQGPEFLIYFQGTGAADDSGLPNDRFFAVRPEGSVSTLKIQRTERGDSAVYLCASSPDRGEPQHFGDGTRLSIL.

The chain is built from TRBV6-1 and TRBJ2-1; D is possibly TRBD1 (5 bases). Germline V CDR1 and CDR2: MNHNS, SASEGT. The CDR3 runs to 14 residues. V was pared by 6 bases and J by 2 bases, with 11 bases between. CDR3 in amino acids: CASSQQDTYNEQFF. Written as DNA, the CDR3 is TGTGCCAGCAGCCAACAGGACACCTACAATGAGCAGTTCTTC.

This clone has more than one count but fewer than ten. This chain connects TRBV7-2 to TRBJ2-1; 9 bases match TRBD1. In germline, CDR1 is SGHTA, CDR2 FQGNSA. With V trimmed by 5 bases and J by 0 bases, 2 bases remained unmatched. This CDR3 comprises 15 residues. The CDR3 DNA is TGTGCCAGCAGCCCGGGACAGGGCTCCTACAATGAGCAGTTCTTC. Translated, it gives CASSPGQGSYNEQFF. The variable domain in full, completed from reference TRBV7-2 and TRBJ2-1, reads GAGVSQSPSNKVTEKGKDVELRCDPISGHTALYWYRQSLGQGLEFLIYFQGNSAPDKSGLPSDRFSAERTGGSVSTLTIQRTQQEDSAVYLCASSPGQGSYNEQFFGPGTRLTVL.

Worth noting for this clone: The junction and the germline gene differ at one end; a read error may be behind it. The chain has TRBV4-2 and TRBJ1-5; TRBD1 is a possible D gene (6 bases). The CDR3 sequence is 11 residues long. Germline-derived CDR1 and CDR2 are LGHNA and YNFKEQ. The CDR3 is CASSQIRGPGF. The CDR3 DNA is TGTGCCAGCAGCCAAATCAGGGGACCTGGTTTT.

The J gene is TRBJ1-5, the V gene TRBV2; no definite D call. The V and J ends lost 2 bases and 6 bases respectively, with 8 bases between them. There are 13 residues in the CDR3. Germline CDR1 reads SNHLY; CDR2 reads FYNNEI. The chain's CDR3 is CASSEWASQPQHF. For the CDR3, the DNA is TGTGCCAGCAGTGAATGGGCTTCTCAGCCCCAGCATTTT.

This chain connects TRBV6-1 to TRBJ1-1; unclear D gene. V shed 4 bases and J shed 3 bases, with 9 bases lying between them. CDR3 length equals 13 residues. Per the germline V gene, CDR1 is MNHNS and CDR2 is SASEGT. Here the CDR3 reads CASSVTFDTEAFF. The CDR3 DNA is TGTGCCAGCAGTGTAACATTCGACACTGAAGCTTTCTTT.